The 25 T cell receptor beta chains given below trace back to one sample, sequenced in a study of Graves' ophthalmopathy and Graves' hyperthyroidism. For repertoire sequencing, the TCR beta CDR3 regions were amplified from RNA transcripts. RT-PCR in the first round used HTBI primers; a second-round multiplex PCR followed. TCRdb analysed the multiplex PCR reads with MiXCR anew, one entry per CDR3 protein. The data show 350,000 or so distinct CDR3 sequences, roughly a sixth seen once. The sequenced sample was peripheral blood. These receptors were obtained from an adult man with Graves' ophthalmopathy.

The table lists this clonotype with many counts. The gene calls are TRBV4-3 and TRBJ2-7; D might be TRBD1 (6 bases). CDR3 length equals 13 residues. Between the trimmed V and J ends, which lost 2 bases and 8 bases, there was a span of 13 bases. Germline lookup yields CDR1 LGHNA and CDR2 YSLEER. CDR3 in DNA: TGCGCCAGCAGCCAACAAACAGGGTACCAGCAGTACTTC. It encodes CASSQQTGYQQYF.

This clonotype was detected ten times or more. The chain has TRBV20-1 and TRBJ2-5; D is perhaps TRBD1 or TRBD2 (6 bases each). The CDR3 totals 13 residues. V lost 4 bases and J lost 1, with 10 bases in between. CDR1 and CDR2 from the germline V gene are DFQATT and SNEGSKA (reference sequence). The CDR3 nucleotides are TGCAGTGCTAAGGGGGGATCCCAAGAGACCCAGTACTTC. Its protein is CSAKGGSQETQYF.

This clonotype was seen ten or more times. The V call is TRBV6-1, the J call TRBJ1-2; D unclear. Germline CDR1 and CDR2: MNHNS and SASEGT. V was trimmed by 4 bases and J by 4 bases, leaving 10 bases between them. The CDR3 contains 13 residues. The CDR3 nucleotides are TGTGCCAGCAGTGTACAGCGAACCTATGGCTACACCTTC. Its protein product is CASSVQRTYGYTF.

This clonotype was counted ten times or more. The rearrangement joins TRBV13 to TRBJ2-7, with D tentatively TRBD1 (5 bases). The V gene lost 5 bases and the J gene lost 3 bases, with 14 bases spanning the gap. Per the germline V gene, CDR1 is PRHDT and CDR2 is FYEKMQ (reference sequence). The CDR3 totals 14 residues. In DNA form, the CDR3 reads TGTGCCAGCAGCCTAAAACCTGACAGCTACGAGCAGTACTTC. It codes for CASSLKPDSYEQYF.

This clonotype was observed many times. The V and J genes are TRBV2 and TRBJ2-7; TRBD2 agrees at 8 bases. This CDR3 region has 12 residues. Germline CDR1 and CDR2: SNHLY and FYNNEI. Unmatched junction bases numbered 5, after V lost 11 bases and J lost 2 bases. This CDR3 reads CAGSGSAYEQYF. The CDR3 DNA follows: TGTGCCGGAAGCGGGAGCGCCTACGAGCAGTACTTC. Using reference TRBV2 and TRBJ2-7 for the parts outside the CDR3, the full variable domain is EPEVTQTPSHQVTQMGQEVILRCVPISNHLYFYWYRQILGQKVEFLVSFYNNEISEKSEIFDDQFSVERPDGSNFTLKIRSTKLEDSAMYFCAGSGSAYEQYFGPGTRLTVT.

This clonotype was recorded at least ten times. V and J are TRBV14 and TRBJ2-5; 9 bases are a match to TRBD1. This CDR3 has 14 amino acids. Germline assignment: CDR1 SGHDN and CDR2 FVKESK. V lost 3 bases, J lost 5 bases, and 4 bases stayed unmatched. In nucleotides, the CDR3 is TGTGCCAGCAGCCAGACTGACAGGGGGGAGACCCAGTACTTC. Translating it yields CASSQTDRGETQYF.

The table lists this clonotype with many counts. CDR3 nucleotide sequence: TGTGCCAGCCGTGGACAGGGTCTCACTGAAGCTTTCTTT. This translates into CASRGQGLTEAFF. The chain combines TRBV6-1 with TRBJ1-1; 8 bases match TRBD1. This CDR3 comprises 13 residues. Germline V gives CDR1 MNHNS, CDR2 SASEGT. J was trimmed by 4 bases and V by 8 bases; bases with no gene match: 6.

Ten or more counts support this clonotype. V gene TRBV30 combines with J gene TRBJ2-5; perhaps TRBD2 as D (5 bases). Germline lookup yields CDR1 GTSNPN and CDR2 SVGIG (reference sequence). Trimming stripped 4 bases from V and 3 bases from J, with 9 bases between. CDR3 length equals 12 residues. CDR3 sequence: CAWTPGKETQYF. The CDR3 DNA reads TGTGCCTGGACCCCGGGGAAAGAGACCCAGTACTTC. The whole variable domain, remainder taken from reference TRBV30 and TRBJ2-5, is SQTIHQWPATLVQPVGSPLSLECTVEGTSNPNLYWYRQAAGRGLQLLFYSVGIGQISSEVPQNLSASRPQDRQFILSSKKLLLSDSGFYLCAWTPGKETQYFGPGTRLLVL.

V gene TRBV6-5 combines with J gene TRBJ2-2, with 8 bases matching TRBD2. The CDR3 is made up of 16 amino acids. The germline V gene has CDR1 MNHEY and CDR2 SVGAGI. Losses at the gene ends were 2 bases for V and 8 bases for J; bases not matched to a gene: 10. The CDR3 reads CASSYGVLAGFGELFF. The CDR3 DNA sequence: TGTGCCAGCAGTTACGGTGTCTTAGCGGGATTTGGGGAGCTGTTTTTT.

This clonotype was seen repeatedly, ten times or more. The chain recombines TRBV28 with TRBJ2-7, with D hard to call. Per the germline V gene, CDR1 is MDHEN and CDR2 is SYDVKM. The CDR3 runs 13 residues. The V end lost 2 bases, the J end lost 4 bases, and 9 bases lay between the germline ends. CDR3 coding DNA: TGTGCCAGCAGTTTACGCTCCCCTTACGAGCAGTACTTC. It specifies CASSLRSPYEQYF.

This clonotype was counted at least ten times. CDR3 loop: CASSPGTGSGGANVLTF. The CDR3 region has the DNA TGCGCCAGCAGCCCGGGGACAGGGAGCGGTGGGGCCAACGTCCTGACTTTC. The chain carries TRBV5-1 and TRBJ2-6; the match to TRBD1 covers 9 bases. This CDR3 region has 17 residues. Germline V gene lookup returns CDR1 SGHRS and CDR2 YFSETQ. V dropped 4 bases and J dropped 3; count of bases not matched to a gene: 8.

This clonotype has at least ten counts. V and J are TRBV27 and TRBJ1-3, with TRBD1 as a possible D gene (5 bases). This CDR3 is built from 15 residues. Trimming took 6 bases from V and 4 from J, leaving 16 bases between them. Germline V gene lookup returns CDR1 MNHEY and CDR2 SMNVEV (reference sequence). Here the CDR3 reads CASSPGGFYGNTIYF. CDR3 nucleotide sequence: TGTGCCAGCAGCCCCGGGGGGTTTTACGGAAACACCATATATTTT.

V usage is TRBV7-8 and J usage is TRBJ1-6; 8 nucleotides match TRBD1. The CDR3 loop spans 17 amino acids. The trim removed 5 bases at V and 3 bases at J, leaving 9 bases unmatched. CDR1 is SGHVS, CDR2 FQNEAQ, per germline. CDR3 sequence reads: CASSQDPTGVYNSPLHF. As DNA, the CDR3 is TGTGCCAGCAGCCAAGATCCGACAGGGGTCTATAATTCACCCCTCCACTTT.

In nucleotides, the CDR3 is TGTGCCAGTAGTATTTTACCGGGCGGGGAGCTGTTTTTT. Its translation is CASSILPGGELFF. V usage is TRBV19 and J usage is TRBJ2-2, with D hard to call. Germline CDR1 LNHDA, CDR2 SQIVND (reference sequence). V shed 3 bases and J shed 7 bases, with 9 bases lying between them. The CDR3 length is 13 residues.

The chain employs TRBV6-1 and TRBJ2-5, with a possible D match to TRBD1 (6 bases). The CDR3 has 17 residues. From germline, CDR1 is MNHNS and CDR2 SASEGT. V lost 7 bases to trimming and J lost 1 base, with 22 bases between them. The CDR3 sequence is CASTTGRGHGPQETQYF. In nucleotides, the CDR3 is TGTGCCAGCACTACCGGAAGGGGACACGGACCCCAAGAGACCCAGTACTTC.

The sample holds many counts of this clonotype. As DNA, the CDR3 is TGTGCCAGCACCATAAGAAGGAGCGGGTTCACCGGGGAGCTGTTTTTT. As protein: CASTIRRSGFTGELFF. This chain connects TRBV11-1 to TRBJ2-2, with a tentative D call TRBD2 (6 bases). This CDR3 region has 16 residues. V lost 7 bases, J lost 4 bases, and 19 bases lay in between. CDR1 SGHAT and CDR2 FQDESV come from the germline V gene (reference sequence).

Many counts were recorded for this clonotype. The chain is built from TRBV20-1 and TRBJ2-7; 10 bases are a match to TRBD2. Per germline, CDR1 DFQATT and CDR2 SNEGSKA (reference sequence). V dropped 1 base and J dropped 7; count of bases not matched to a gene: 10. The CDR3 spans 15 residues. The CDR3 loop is CSARAGGLAGVEQYF. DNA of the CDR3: TGCAGTGCTAGAGCCGGGGGGCTAGCGGGAGTTGAGCAGTACTTC.

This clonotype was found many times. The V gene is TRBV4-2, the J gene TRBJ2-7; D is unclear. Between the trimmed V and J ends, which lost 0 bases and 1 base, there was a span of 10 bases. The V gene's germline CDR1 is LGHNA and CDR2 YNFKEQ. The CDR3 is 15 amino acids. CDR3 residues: CASSQERARSYEQYF. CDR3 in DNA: TGTGCCAGCAGCCAAGAACGGGCACGGTCCTACGAGCAGTACTTC.

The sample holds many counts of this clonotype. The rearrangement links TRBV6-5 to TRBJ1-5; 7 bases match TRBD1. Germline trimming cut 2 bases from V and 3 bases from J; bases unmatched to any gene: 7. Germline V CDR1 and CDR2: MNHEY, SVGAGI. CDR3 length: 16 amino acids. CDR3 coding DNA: TGTGCCAGCAGTTACACGCAGGGGGATGACAATCAGCCCCAGCATTTT. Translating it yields CASSYTQGDDNQPQHF.

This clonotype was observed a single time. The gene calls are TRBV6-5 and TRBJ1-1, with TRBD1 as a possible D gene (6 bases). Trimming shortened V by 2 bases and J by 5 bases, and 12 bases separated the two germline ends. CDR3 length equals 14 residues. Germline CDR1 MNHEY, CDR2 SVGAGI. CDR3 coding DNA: TGTGCCAGCAGTTACATACAGGGTGGTACTGAAGCTTTCTTT. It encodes CASSYIQGGTEAFF.

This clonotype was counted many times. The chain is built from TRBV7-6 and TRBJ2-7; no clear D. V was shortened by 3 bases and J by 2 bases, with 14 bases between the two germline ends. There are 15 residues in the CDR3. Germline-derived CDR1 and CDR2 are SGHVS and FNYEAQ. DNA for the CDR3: TGTGCCAGCAGCTTCGGTTCAGGTTTAACCTACGAGCAGTACTTC. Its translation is CASSFGSGLTYEQYF.

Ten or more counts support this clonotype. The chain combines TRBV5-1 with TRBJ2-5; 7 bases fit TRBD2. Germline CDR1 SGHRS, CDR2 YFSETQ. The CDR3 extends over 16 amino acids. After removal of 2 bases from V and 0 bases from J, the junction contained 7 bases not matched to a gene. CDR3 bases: TGCGCCAGCAGCTTAACTTCTAGCGGCCACCAAGAGACCCAGTACTTC. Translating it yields CASSLTSSGHQETQYF.

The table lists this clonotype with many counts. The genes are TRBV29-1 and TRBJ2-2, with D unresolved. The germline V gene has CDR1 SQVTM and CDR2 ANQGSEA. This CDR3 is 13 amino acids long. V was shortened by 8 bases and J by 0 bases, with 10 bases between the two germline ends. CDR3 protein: CSIVQTNTGELFF. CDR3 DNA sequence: TGCAGCATTGTACAGACGAACACCGGGGAGCTGTTTTTT.

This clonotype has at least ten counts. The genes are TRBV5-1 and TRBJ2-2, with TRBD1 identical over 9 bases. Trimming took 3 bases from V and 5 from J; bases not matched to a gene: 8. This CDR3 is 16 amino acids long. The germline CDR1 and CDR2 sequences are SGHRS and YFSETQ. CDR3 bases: TGCGCCAGCAGCTCCCGACAGGGGGTCGGGACCGGGGAGCTGTTTTTT. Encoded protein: CASSSRQGVGTGELFF. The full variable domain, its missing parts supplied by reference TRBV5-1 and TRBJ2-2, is KAGVTQTPRYLIKTRGQQVTLSCSPISGHRSVSWYQQTPGQGLQFLFEYFSETQRNKGNFPGRFSGRQFSNSRSEMNVSTLELGDSALYLCASSSRQGVGTGELFFGEGSRLTVL.

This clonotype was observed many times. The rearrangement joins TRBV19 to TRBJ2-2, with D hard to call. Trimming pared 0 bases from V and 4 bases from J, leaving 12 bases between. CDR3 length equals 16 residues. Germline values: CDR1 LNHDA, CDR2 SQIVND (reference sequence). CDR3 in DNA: TGTGCCAGTAGTATAGATCCGGGCTGGCGCACCGGGGAGCTGTTTTTT. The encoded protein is CASSIDPGWRTGELFF.